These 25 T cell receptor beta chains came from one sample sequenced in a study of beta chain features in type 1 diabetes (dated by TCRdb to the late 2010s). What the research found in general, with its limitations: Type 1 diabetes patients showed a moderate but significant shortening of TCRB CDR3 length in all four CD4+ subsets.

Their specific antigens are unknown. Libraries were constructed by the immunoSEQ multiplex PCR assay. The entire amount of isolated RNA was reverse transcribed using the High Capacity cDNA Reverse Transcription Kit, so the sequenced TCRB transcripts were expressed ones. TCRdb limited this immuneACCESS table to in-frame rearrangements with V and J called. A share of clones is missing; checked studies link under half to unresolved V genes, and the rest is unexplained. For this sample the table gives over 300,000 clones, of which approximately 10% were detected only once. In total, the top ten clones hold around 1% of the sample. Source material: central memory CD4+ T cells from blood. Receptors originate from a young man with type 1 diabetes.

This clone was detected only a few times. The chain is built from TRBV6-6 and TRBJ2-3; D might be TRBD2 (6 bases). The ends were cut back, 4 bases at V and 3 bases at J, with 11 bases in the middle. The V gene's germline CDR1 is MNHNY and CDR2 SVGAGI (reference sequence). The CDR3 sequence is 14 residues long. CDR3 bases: TGTGCCAGCAGTTTGCGGGATACTACAGATACGCAGTATTTT. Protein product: CASSLRDTTDTQYF.

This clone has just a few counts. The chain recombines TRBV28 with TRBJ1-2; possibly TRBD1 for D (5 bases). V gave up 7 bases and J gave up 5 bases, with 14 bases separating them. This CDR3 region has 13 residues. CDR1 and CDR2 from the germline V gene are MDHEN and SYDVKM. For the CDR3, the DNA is TGTGCCAGCACCCAAGGGGCGGGGTATGGCTACACCTTC. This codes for CASTQGAGYGYTF.

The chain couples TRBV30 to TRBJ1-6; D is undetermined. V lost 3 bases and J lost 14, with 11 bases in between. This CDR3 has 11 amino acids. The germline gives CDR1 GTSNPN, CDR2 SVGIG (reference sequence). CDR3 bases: TGTGCCTGGAGCCTCGGTGGGGCCCTCCACTTT. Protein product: CAWSLGGALHF.

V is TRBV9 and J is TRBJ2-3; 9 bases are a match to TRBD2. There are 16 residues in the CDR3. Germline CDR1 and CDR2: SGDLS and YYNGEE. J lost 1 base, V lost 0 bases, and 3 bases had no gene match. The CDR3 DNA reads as TGTGCCAGCAGCGTAGAAGCGGGGGGCCGCACAGATACGCAGTATTTT. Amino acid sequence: CASSVEAGGRTDTQYF.

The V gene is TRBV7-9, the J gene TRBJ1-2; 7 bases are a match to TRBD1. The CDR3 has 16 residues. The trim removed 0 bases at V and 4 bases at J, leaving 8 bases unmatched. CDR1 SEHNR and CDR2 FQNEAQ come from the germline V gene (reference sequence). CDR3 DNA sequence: TGTGCCAGCAGCTTAGCTACAGGGGCGGTCCCCTATGGCTACACCTTC. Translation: CASSLATGAVPYGYTF.

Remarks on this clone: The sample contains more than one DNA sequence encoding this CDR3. CDR3 sequence (DNA): TGTGCCAGCAGTTTAGGTGGCTATGGCTACACCTTC. Protein product: CASSLGGYGYTF. The chain couples TRBV28 to TRBJ1-2; D is undetermined. CDR1 and CDR2 from the germline V gene are MDHEN and SYDVKM. This CDR3 has 12 amino acids. V lost 2 bases, J lost 4 bases, and 5 bases lay in between.

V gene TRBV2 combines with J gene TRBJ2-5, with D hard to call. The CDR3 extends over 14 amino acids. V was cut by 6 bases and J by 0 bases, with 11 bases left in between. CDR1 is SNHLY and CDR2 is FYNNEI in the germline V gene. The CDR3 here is CASSPEVNQETQYF. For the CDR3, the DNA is TGTGCCAGCAGCCCCGAGGTAAACCAAGAGACCCAGTACTTC.

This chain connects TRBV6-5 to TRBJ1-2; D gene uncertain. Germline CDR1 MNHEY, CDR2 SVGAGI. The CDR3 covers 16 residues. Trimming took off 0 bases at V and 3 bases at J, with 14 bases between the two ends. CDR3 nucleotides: TGTGCCAGCAGTTACTCGACGACGGGCTCTCACTATGGCTACACCTTC. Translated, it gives CASSYSTTGSHYGYTF.

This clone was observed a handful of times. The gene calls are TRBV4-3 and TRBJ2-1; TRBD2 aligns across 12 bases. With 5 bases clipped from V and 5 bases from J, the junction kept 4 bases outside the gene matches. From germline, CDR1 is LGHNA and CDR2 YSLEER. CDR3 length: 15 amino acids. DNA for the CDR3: TGCGCCAGCAGCACACTAGCGGGGGGTAACAATGAGCAGTTCTTC. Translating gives CASSTLAGGNNEQFF.

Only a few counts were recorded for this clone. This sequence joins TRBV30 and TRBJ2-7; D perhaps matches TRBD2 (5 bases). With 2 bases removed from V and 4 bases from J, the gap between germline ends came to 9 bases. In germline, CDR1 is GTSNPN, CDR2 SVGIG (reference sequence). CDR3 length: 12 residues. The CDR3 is CAWSTAGYEQYF. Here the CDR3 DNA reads TGTGCCTGGAGTACGGCGGGTTACGAGCAGTACTTC. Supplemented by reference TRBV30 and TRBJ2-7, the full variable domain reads SQTIHQWPATLVQPVGSPLSLECTVEGTSNPNLYWYRQAAGRGLQLLFYSVGIGQISSEVPQNLSASRPQDRQFILSSKKLLLSDSGFYLCAWSTAGYEQYFGPGTRLTVT.

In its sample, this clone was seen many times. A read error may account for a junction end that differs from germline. The CDR3 loop reads CASSSIESGANVLTF. The CDR3 region has the DNA TGTGCTAGCAGCTCAATAGAGTCTGGGGCCAACGTCCTGACTTTC. The V and J genes are TRBV7-7 and TRBJ2-6; D remains ambiguous. Germline values: CDR1 SSHAT, CDR2 FNYEAQ (reference sequence). This CDR3 contains 15 residues.

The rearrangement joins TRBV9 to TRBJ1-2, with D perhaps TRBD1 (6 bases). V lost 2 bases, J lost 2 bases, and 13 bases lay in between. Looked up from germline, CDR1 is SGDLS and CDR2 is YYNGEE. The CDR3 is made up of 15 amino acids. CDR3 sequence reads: CASSVGGAMNYGYTF. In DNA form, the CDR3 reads TGTGCCAGCAGCGTGGGGGGCGCGATGAACTATGGCTACACCTTC.

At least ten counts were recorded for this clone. CDR3 coding DNA: TGTGCCAGCATTGTGGAGCCGGGTCCGCATACGCAGTATTTT. This codes for CASIVEPGPHTQYF. The chain combines TRBV6-6 with TRBJ2-3; no reliable D call. The CDR3 extends over 14 amino acids. Germline assignment: CDR1 MNHNY and CDR2 SVGAGI (reference sequence). Deletions cut 7 bases from V and 7 bases from J, with 18 bases between.

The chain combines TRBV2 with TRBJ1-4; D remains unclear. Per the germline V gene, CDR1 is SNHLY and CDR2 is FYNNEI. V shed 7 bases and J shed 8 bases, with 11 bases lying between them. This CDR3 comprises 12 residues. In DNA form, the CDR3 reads TGTGCCAGCAATACGGACGGCGAAAAACTGTTTTTT. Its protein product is CASNTDGEKLFF.

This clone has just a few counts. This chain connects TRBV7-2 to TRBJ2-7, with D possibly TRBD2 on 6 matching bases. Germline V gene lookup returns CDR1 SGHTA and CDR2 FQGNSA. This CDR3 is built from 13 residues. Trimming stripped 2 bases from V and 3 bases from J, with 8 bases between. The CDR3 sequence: CASSLPGVYEQYF. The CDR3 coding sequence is TGTGCCAGCAGCTTACCGGGGGTCTACGAGCAGTACTTC.

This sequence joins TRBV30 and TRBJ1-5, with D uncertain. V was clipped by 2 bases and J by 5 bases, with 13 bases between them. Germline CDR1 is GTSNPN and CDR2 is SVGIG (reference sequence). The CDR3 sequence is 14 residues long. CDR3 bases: TGTGCCTGGAGTCTGTCCGGGAGGGATCAGCCCCAGCATTTT. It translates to CAWSLSGRDQPQHF.

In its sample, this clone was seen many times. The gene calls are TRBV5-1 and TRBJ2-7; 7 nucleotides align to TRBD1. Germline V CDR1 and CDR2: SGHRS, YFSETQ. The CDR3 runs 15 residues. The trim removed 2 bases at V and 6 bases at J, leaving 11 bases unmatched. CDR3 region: CASSLPGQRRLEQYF. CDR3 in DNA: TGCGCCAGCAGCTTACCGGGACAGAGGCGGCTCGAGCAGTACTTC.

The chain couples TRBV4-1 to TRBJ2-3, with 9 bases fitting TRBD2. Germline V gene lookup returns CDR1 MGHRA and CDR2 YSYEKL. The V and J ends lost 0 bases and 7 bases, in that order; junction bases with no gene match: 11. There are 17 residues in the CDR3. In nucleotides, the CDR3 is TGCGCCAGCAGCCAAGATGACCAGCGGGGGGCCCCTTATACGCAGTATTTT. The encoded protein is CASSQDDQRGAPYTQYF.

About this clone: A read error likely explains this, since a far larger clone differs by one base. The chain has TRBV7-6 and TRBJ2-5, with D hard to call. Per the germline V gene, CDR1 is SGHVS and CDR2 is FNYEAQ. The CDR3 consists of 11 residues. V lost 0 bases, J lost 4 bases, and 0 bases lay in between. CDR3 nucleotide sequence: TGTGCCAGCAGCTTAGCAGAGACCCAGTACTTC. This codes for CASSLAETQYF.

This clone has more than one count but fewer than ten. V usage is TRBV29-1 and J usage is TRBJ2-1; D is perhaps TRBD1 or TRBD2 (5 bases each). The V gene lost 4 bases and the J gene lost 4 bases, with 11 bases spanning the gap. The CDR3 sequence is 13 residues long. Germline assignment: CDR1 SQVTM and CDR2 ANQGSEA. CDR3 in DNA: TGCAGCGTTGGCCTAGCAGGGTACAATGAGCAGTTCTTC. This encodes CSVGLAGYNEQFF.

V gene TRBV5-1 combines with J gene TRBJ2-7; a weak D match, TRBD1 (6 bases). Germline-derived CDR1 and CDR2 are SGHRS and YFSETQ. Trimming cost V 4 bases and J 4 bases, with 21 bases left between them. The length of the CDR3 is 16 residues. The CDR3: CASSPSRLGAGYEQYF. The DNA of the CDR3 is TGCGCCAGCAGCCCATCTCGACTGGGGGCAGGGTACGAGCAGTACTTC.

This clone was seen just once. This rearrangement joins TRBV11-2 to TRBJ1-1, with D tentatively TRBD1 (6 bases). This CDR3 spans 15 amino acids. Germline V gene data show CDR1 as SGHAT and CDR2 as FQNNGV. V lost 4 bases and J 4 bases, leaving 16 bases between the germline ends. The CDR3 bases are TGTGCCAGCAGCTATCTTACACGGGGGCCCACTGAAGCTTTCTTT. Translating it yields CASSYLTRGPTEAFF.

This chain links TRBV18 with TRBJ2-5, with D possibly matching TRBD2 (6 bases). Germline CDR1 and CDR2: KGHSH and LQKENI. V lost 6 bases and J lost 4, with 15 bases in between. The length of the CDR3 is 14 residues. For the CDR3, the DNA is TGTGCCAGCTCCCAGTACGGGGGACGAGAGACCCAGTACTTC. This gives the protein CASSQYGGRETQYF.

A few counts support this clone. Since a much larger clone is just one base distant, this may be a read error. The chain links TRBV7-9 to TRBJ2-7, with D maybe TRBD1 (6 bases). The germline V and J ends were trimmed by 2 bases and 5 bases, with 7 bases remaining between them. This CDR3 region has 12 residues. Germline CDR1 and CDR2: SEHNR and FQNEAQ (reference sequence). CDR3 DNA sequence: TGTGCCAGCAGCTTACAGGGGCACGAGCAGTACTTC. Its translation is CASSLQGHEQYF.

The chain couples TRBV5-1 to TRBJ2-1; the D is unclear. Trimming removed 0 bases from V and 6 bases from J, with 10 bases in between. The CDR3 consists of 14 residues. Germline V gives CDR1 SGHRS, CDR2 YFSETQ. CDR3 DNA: TGCGCCAGCAGCTTGGAGCCAGCCCGCAATGAGCAGTTCTTC. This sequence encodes CASSLEPARNEQFF.